What follows are 11 T cell receptor beta chains derived from one specimen sequenced in a study of T cells expressing NK-cell markers. Reanalyzing the 5' RACE reads, TCRdb keeps one entry per CDR3 protein, without DNA. Its table lists about 380,000 distinct CDR3 sequences. The sequenced sample consisted of blood T cells: a sorted CD56 or NKG2C T cell subset, CD4+ or CD8+ T cells, or bulk PBMC T cells (not recorded which). These TCRs come from a man between 18 and 69 years old in good health.

This clonotype ranks as medium-sized in terms of frequency. The chain has TRBV6-5 and TRBJ2-3; with no DNA, the TCRdb D assignment of TRBD1 cannot be verified. The germline V gene has CDR1 MNHEY and CDR2 SVGAGI. The CDR3 extends over 15 amino acids. This CDR3 is CASSYSPGSTDTQYF.

The chain couples TRBV5-6 to TRBJ2-4. Germline V lookup: CDR1 SGHDT, CDR2 YYEEEE. CDR3 length: 16 amino acids. The CDR3 here is CASSLRATSGKNIQYF.

The chain employs TRBV12-3 or TRBV12-4 and TRBJ2-3; TCRdb's D call, TRBD1, is unchecked because there is no DNA. CDR3 length: 15 amino acids. This chain's CDR3 is CASNPHYLRTDTQYF.

This chain joins TRBV5-4 and TRBJ2-3; TCRdb lists TRBD1, though no DNA is available to test this call. There are 13 residues in the CDR3. The germline gives CDR1 SGHNT, CDR2 YYREEE (reference sequence). CDR3 sequence reads: CASSLEGADTQYF.

The CDR3 sequence is CASSNQALRESDYGYTF. V usage is TRBV7-9 and J usage is TRBJ1-2. From germline, CDR1 is SEHNR and CDR2 FQNEAQ (reference sequence). The CDR3 is 17 residues long.

The V and J genes are TRBV28 and TRBJ2-1; without DNA, the TCRdb call of TRBD1 cannot be checked. In germline, CDR1 is MDHEN, CDR2 SYDVKM. This CDR3 region has 16 residues. CDR3 protein: CASIEGGQGSYNEQFF.

The J gene is TRBJ2-2, the V gene TRBV5-1. CDR1 is SGHRS and CDR2 is YFSETQ in the germline V gene. The CDR3 spans 14 residues. The CDR3 is CASRNSPNTGELFF.

The rearrangement links TRBV3-1 to TRBJ2-1; TCRdb calls TRBD1, which cannot be checked without DNA. The CDR3 consists of 16 residues. CDR1 LGHDT and CDR2 YNNKEL come from the germline V gene (reference sequence). The CDR3 is CASSQWGSGQDNEQFF.

V is TRBV29-1 and J is TRBJ2-3; the TCRdb call, TRBD1, lacks DNA for checking. The germline gives CDR1 SQVTM, CDR2 ANQGSEA. CDR3 size: 12 residues. CDR3 sequence reads: CSVEKTGVTQYF.

The chain employs TRBV29-1 and TRBJ2-7; TCRdb names TRBD1, which stays unverified in the absence of DNA. CDR1 and CDR2 from the germline V gene are SQVTM and ANQGSEA. The CDR3 totals 14 residues. CDR3 sequence reads: CSVVLRGTDYEQYF.

This CDR3 is CASSLGLTAAQETQYF. The chain combines TRBV7-9 with TRBJ2-5; the TCRdb D gene call, TRBD1, has no DNA to confirm it. Looked up from germline, CDR1 is SEHNR and CDR2 is FQNEAQ (reference sequence). CDR3 length: 16 residues.